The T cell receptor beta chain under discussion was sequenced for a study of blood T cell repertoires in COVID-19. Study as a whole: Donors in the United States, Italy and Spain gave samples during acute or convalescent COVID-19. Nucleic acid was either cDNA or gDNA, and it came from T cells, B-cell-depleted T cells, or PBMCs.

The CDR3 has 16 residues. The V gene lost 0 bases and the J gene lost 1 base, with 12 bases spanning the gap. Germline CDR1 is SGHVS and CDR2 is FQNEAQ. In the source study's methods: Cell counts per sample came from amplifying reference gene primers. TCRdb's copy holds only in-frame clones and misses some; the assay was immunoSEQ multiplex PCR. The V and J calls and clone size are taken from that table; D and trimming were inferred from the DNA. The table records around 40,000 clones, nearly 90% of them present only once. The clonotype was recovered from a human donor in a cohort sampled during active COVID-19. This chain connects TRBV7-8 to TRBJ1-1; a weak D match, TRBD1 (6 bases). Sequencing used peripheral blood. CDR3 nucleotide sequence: TGTGCCAGCAGCTTAGCCAACGCGGGGGCGAACACTGAAGCTTTCTTT. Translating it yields CASSLANAGANTEAFF.